The present TCR beta chain was sequenced within a study of cytomegalovirus exposure and HLA in healthy donors. Study overall: Earlier results showed 90 million to 130 million unique TCR beta sequences derived from roughly 200 million T cells.

Germline CDR1 MNHNS, CDR2 SASEGT. The CDR3 covers 14 residues. Trimming took 6 bases from V and 3 from J, leaving 12 bases between them. Turning to this clone: What it binds is not known.

It was with 60 Vbeta and 13 Jbeta primers that the PCR ran. Data came from immunoSEQ multiplex PCR; TCRdb stores just in-frame clones and leaves some out. The data show some 180,000 clones, over 75% seen once. Study-level results: A later analysis found most CMV-associated TCR beta chains apparently HLA-restricted. Cytomegalovirus-associated TCR beta chains were listed, numbering 150 to 200. Confirmation in vitro established that three CMV-associated chains were specific for CMV antigens.

This sequence was found in a woman aged 30 to 39 in good health and CMV-seronegative. The V call is TRBV6-1, the J call TRBJ2-1, with D possibly TRBD2 on 5 matching bases. Sequences were obtained from PBMCs. CDR3 in DNA: TGTGCCAGCAGGAGGGCCACGGGCTACAATGAGCAGTTCTTC. Translating it yields CASRRATGYNEQFF.